This T cell receptor beta chain was recovered during a study of CXCR3-negative and CXCR3-positive naive CD8 T cells. The overall study: The libraries yielded some 150 million TRB reads, about 1.5 +/- 0.3 million each.

The CDR3 runs 12 residues. Via 5' RACE with UMI labels, TRB cDNA libraries were prepared. Following a re-call of the 5' RACE reads, TCRdb has one entry per CDR3 protein and lacks DNA. This table lists around 66,000 distinct CDR3 sequences. Details on this clonotype: The target antigen is unknown.

The study, taken as a whole, reports: Higher TRB CDR3 hydrophobicity marked CXCR3-positive naive cells relative to CXCR3-negative naive cells. Naive cells used TRBV-TRBJ genes in much the same way whether CXCR3-negative or CXCR3-positive; memory cells did not. Cryopreserved cells showed partially decreased CXCR3 expression, and most assays used fresh PBMCs. Comparably high diversity was seen in both naive subsets, and much lower diversity in memory CD8+ cells.

The sequenced sample was naive CXCR3+ CD8+ T cells from blood. The subset denotes: CD45RO-CCR7+CD27+CD95- naive CD8+ T cells expressing CXCR3 (TNR3+). The chain carries TRBV12-3 or TRBV12-4 and TRBJ1-1. The TCR comes from a human donor in good health. Some clones in this sample may be carry-over from other donors' samples. The CDR3 reads CASPEEGTEAFF.